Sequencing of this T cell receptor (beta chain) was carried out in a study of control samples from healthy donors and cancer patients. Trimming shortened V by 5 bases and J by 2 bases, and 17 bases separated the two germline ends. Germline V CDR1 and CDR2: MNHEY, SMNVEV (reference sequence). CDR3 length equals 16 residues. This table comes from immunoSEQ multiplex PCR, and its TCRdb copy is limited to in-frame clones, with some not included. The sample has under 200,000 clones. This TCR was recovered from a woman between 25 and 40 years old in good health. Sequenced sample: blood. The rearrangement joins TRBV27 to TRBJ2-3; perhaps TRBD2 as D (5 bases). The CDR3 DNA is TGTGCCAGCAGTCTCCTCTCCCGGGGAGACACAGATACGCAGTATTTT. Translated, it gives CASSLLSRGDTDTQYF.